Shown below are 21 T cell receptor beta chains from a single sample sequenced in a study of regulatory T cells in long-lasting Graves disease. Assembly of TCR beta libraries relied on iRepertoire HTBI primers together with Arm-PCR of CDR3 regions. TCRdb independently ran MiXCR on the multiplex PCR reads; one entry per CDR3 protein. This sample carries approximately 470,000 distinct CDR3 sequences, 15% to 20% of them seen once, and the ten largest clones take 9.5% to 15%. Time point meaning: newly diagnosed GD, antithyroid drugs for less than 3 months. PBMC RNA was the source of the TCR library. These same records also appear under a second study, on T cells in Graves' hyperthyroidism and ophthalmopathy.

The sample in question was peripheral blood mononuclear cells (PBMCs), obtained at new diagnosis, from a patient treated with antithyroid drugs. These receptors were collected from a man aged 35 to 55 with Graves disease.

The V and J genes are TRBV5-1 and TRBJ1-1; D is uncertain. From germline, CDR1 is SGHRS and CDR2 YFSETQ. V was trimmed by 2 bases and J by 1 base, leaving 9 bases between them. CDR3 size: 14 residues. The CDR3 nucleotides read TGCGCCAGCAGCTTCGGCAGAAAGAACACTGAAGCTTTCTTT. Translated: CASSFGRKNTEAFF.

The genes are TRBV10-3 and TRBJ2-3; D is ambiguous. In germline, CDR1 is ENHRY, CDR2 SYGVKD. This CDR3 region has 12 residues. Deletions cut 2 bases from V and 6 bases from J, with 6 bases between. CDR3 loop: CAISEQRDTQYF. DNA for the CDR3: TGTGCCATCAGTGAGCAGAGGGATACGCAGTATTTT.

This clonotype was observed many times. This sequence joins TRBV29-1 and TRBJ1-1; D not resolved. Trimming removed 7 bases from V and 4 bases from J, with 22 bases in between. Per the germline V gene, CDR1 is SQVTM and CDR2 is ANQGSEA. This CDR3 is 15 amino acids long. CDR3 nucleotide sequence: TGCAGCGCTGTGATACCGCCCGGACGGTCCACTGAAGCTTTCTTT. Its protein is CSAVIPPGRSTEAFF.

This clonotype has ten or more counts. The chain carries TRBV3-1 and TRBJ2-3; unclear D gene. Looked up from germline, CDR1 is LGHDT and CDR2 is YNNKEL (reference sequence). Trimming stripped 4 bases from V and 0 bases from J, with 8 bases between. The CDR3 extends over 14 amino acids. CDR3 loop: CASSRYGSTDTQYF. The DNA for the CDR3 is TGTGCCAGCAGCCGTTATGGGAGCACAGATACGCAGTATTTT.

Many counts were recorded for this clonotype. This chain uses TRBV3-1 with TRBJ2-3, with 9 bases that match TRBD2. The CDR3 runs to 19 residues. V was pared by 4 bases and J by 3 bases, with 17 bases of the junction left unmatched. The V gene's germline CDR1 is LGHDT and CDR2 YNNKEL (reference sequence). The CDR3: CASSLSSKHLAGRTDTQYF. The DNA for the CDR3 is TGTGCCAGCAGCCTATCCTCAAAACACCTAGCGGGAAGAACAGATACGCAGTATTTT.

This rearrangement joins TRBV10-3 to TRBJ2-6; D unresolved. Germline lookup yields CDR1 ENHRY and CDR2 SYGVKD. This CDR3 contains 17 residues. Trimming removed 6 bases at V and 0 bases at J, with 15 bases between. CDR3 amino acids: CAIRESDTLSGANVLTF. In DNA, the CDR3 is TGTGCCATCAGGGAGAGCGACACGCTCTCTGGGGCCAACGTCCTGACTTTC.

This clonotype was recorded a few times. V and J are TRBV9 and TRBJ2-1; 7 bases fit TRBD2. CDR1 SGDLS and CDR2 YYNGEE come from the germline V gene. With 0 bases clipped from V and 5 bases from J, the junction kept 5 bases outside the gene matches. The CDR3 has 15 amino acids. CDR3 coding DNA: TGTGCCAGCAGCGTAGTGCCTAGCGGAAACAATGAGCAGTTCTTC. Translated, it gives CASSVVPSGNNEQFF.

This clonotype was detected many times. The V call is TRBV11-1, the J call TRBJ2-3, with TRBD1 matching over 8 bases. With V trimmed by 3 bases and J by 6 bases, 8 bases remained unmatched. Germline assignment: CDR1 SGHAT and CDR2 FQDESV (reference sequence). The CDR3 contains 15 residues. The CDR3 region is CASSLIQGAWDTQYF. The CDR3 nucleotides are TGTGCCAGCAGCTTGATTCAGGGGGCCTGGGATACGCAGTATTTT.

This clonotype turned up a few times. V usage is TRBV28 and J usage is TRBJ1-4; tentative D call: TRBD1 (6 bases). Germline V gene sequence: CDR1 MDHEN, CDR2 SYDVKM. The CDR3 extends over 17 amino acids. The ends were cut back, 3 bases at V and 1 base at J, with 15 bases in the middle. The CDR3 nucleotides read TGTGCCAGCAGTTTCTTGGGGGGGCGCTTAACTAATGAAAAACTGTTTTTT. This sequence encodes CASSFLGGRLTNEKLFF.

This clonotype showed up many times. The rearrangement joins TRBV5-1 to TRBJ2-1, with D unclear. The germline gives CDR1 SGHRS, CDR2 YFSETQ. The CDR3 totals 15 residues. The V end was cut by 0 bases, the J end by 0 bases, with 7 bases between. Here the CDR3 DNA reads TGCGCCAGCAGCTTGGGCGTGAGCTCCTACAATGAGCAGTTCTTC. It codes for CASSLGVSSYNEQFF.

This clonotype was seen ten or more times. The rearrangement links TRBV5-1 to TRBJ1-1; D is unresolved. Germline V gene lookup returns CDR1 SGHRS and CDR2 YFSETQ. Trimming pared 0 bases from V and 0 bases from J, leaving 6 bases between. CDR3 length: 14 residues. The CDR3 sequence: CASSLASMNTEAFF. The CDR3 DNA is TGCGCCAGCAGCTTGGCTTCGATGAACACTGAAGCTTTCTTT.

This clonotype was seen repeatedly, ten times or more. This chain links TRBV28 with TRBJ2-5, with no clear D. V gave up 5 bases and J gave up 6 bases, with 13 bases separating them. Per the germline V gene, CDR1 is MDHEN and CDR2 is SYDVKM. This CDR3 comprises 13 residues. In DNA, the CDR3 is TGTGCCAGCAGTCTGGGAAACCCCAAGACCCAGTACTTC. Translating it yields CASSLGNPKTQYF.

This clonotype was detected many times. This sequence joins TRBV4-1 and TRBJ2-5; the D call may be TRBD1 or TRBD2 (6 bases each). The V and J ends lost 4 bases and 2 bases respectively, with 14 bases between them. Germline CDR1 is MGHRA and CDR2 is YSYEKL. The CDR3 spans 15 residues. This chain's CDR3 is CASSRGGGPQETQYF. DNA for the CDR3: TGCGCCAGCAGCCGAGGAGGGGGACCTCAAGAGACCCAGTACTTC.

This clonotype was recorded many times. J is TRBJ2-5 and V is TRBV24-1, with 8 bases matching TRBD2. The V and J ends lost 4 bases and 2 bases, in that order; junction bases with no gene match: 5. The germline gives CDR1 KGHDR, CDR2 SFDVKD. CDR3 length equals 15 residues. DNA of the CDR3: TGTGCCACCAGTGAAGCCGGGGGGGGGCAAGAGACCCAGTACTTC. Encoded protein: CATSEAGGGQETQYF.

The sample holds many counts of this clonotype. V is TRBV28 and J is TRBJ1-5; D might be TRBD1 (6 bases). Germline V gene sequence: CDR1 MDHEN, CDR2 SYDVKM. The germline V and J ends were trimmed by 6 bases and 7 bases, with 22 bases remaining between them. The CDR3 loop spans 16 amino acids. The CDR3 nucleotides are TGTGCCAGCAGAAAGCCTACAGGGAGGTTAGGGCAGCCCCAGCATTTT. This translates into CASRKPTGRLGQPQHF.

The DNA for the CDR3 is TGTGCCAGCAGCCTCGGGGACTTTCTCTCTGGGGCCAACGTCCTGACTTTC. Its protein product is CASSLGDFLSGANVLTF. This chain connects TRBV7-9 to TRBJ2-6; D is perhaps TRBD2 (6 bases). This CDR3 is built from 17 residues. Germline CDR1 reads SEHNR; CDR2 reads FQNEAQ (reference sequence). V was shortened by 5 bases and J by 0 bases, with 14 bases between the two germline ends.

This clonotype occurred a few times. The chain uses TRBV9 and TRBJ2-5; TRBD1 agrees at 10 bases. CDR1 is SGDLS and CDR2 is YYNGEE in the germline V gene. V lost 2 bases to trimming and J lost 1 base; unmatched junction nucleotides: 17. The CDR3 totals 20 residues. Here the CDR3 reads CASSVRDRGNGRTTQETQYF. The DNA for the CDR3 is TGTGCCAGCAGCGTCCGGGACAGGGGTAATGGGAGGACTACCCAAGAGACCCAGTACTTC.

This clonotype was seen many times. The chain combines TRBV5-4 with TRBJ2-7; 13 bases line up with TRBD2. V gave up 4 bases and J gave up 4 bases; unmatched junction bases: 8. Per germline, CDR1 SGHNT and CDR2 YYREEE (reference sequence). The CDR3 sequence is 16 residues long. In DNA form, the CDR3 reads TGTGCCAGCAGCGCGGGACTAGCGGGATTAGAGTACGAGCAGTACTTC. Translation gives CASSAGLAGLEYEQYF.

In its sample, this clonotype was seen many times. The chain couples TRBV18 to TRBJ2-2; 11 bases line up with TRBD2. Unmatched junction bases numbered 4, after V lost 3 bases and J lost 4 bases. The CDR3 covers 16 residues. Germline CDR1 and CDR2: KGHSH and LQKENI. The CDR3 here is CASSPGTSGTTGELFF. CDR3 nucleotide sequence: TGTGCCAGCTCACCGGGGACTAGCGGAACCACCGGGGAGCTGTTTTTT.

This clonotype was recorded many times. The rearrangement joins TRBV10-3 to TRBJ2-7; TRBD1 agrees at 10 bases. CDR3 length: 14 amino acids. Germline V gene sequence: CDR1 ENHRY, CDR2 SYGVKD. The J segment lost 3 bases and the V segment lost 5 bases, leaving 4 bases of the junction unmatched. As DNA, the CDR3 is TGTGCCATCAGTAGGGACAGGGGTTTCTACGAGCAGTACTTC. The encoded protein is CAISRDRGFYEQYF.

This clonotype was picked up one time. The CDR3 sequence is CSVVSAYGYTF. In DNA form, the CDR3 reads TGCAGCGTTGTATCAGCGTACGGCTACACCTTC. V is TRBV29-1 and J is TRBJ1-2; D is unclear. The germline gives CDR1 SQVTM, CDR2 ANQGSEA. The CDR3 runs to 11 residues. Trimming took 4 bases from V and 8 from J, leaving 11 bases between them.